The subject of this entry is one TCR beta chain. Antigen: not known. Isolation of CD4+ T cells took place after 10 days of culture. Nucleocapsid antibodies were negative in the vaccine recipients, who had never had SARS-CoV-2 infection. On day 3 and again on day 7, half the medium was replaced with IL-2 medium. The data are from a study of vaccination effects on CD4 cells after COVID-19. Turning to the study itself: Antigen-specific CD4+ T cells expanded by the ViraFEST assay with viral peptide pools were then sequenced.

TCRdb keeps only in-frame clones here, not all; method: immunoSEQ multiplex PCR. Of some 27,000 clones in the sample, less than 75% were seen once. Germline CDR1 and CDR2: KGHSH and LQKENI. The CDR3 has 13 residues. With 3 bases removed from V and 7 bases from J, the gap between germline ends came to 12 bases. Study-level findings and limits: Clonal contraction was marked in infection- and vaccine-induced clones late after vaccination.

Material: CD4+ T cells from PBMCs cultured without peptide, obtained before COVID-19 vaccination. The sequence came from a human donor who received a COVID-19 vaccine. This chain connects TRBV18 to TRBJ1-1; D may be TRBD1 (5 bases). The CDR3 spells CASSPAQQGEAFF. In DNA form, the CDR3 reads TGTGCCAGCTCACCGGCGCAGCAGGGTGAAGCTTTCTTT.